Sequencing of this T cell receptor (beta chain) was carried out in a study of shared clonotypes between healthy human individuals. Authors' data handling: Junction-only sequences produced by ImmunoSEQ had no quality scores, so filtering differed. The repertoire was sequenced with immunoSEQ multiplex PCR; TCRdb's copy has only in-frame clones and lacks some. The DNA was the basis for D and trimming; V, J and clone size are from that table. The sample contains roughly 500,000 clones, around 75% of which appear only once. Germline V gene lookup returns CDR1 SGHRS and CDR2 YFSETQ. V lost 6 bases, J lost 3 bases, and 9 bases lay in between. The CDR3 is made up of 13 amino acids.

The sequenced sample consisted of PBMCs. This receptor was identified in a middle-aged woman in good health. Some clones in this sample may be carry-over from other donors' samples. The chain has TRBV5-1 and TRBJ2-2, with D tentatively TRBD1 (5 bases). This CDR3 reads CASKIRDTGELFF. The CDR3, as DNA: TGCGCCAGCAAGATCAGGGACACCGGGGAGCTGTTTTTT.